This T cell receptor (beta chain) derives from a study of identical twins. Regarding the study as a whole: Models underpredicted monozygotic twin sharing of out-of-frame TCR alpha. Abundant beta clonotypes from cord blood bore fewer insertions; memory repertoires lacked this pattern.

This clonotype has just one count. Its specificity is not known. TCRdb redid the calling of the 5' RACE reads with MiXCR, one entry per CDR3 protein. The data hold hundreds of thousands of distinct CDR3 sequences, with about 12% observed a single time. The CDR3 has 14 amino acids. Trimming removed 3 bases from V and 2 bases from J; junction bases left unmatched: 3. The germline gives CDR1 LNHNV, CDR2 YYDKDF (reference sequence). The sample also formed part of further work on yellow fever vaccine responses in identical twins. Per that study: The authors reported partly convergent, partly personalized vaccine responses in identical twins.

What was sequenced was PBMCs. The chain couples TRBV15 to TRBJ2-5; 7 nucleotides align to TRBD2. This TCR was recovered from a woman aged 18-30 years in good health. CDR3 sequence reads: CATSREAGQETQYF. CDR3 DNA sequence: TGTGCCACCAGCAGGGAAGCGGGGCAAGAGACCCAGTACTTC.